The TCR beta chain under discussion was sequenced for a study of cytomegalovirus exposure and HLA in healthy donors (dated by TCRdb to 2016 to 2017). Study-wide context: In an earlier analysis of around 540 of the donors, approximately 300 Gb of sequence data and 90 million to 120 million unique TCR beta sequences from roughly 190 million T cells were reported. HLA typing included class I and class II loci at four-digit resolution. The aim of the study was to test whether cataloging public T cell receptors could identify signatures of past pathogen exposure. Along with the approximately 670-subject first cohort, a separate validation cohort of over a hundred different subjects was used. Every repertoire in the discovery cohort had been generated on one and the same sequencing platform. An early release that covered several hundred HLA-typed donors contained around 300 gigabases of sequencing data and roughly 84 million unique TCR sequences. A later analysis re-analyzed previously published TCR beta repertoires from 660 or so donors and added high-resolution HLA genotyping to study TCR occurrence patterns. An earlier analysis of fewer than 750 of the donors used high-throughput TCR beta sequencing to judge whether each TCR beta V gene segment behaved as functional or pseudogenic. The number of typed donors differed by locus: roughly 620-630 for A, B, C, DRB1 and DQB1; 500 to 550 for DQA1; some 610 for DPA1; and 400 to 480 for DPB1. Donor age, sex, ethnicity and CMV serostatus were collected together with the repertoire data. Rather than using new phenotypic data, the later analysis identified candidate immune exposures from TCR beta sequences and from how often those sequences occurred across donors. To predict cytomegalovirus infection status, the study combined high-throughput TCR immunosequencing, statistical association of individual TCRs with disease status, and machine learning. Among 350 to 400 genotyped donors of the cohort, an average of roughly 240,000 unique TCR beta nucleotide sequences were sequenced per donor, about a sixth of them non-productive. About five DR-DQ haplotypes were treated as single units for association and clustering because of strong linkage in the cohort. The T cell repertoires of several hundred subjects were profiled by immunosequencing and related to cytomegalovirus serostatus. Among the approximately 430 genotyped donors, around 79% belonged to the genetic ancestry cluster associated with self-reported Caucasian donors. A later genetic analysis used genome-wide SNP genotypes for about 65% of the 666 donors, treating that subset as a discovery cohort.

Details on this clone: Its antigen remains unidentified. The sample holds no much larger clone one base away, and base qualities are not on file.

The method behind the library was the immunoSEQ multiplex PCR assay. For the multiplex PCR, a mixture combining 60 forward primers for TCR Vbeta segments and 13 reverse primers for TCR Jbeta segments was used. The CDR3 region of rearranged TCR beta genes was amplified from genomic DNA by a multiplex PCR assay. On the Illumina HiSeq System, the amplified TCR beta libraries were sequenced as 87-base-pair reads. The paper's data handling went like this. In a later analysis, tens of millions of unique TCR beta chains were counted across the 666 repertoires, and around 11 million of these chains were shared by at least two donors. To remove PCR and sequencing errors, raw reads were error-corrected and collapsed into unique sequences using a nearest-neighbor algorithm that merged closely related sequences. V, D and J gene segments were assigned by aligning CDR3 sequences to IMGT reference sequences. Each retained sequence needed at least a six-nucleotide match to both a V gene segment and a J gene segment. A rearrangement counted as productive if the CDR3 had no stop codons and remained in frame with V and J, and every other rearrangement counted as non-productive. CDR3 was defined according to IMGT convention as the region running from the second conserved V-encoded cysteine to the conserved J-encoded phenylalanine. The earlier analysis of about 610 of the donors excluded any sequence lacking an unambiguous match to a single V gene segment. An earlier analysis of 550 to 650 of the donors classified V segments as functional when productive rearrangements were above 56.7% and as segregating when the standard deviation between donors was above 5%. A statistical classification framework was built to diagnose cytomegalovirus status from the catalog of TCR beta chain sequences. V and J gene assignment, in a later analysis, came from comparing TCR nucleotide sequences with IMGT/GENE-DB human TR gene sequences. The TCRdist pipeline was used in a later analysis to assign CDR3 sequences and most-parsimonious VDJ recombination scenarios. In a later analysis, each TCR beta chain was defined by its CDR3 amino acid sequence together with its V-gene family, and reads without a unique V-gene family were excluded. A later analysis removed 550 to 650 highly shared, low-generation-probability nucleotide sequences to deal with suspected cross-contamination and a sequencing artifact. A later analysis calculated a clonal expansion index for each public chain from normalized within-repertoire ranks of inferred template counts. In a later analysis, generation probabilities were computed with a VDJ recombination model fitted to out-of-frame rearrangements, and the resulting probabilities were checked against IGoR. Hypergeometric tests were used in a later analysis to score TCR-TCR, TCR-HLA and TCR-CMV co-occurrence, with a repertoire-size bias correction applied to the TCR pairs. To estimate false discovery rates, a later analysis permuted the HLA or CMV assignments 20 times. In a later analysis, co-occurring TCRs were grouped using DBSCAN, with TCRdist sequence similarity added in when clustering inside HLA-allele-positive subsets. Co-occurrence clustering excluded repertoires with fewer than 30,000 or more than 120,000 public chains, plus five with anomalous nucleotide sharing. What TCRdb holds here is the immuneACCESS table cut down to in-frame rearrangements. Part of the clones is not present; checked against another copy, under half of the missing clones reflect an unresolved V gene, and the others are unexplained. V and J calls and clone size are those listed in that table; D and trimming were worked out from the DNA. The sample includes approximately 74,000 clones, with 60% to 80% observed a single time. The ten largest clones add up to about 7.6% of the sample.

General study outcomes and caveats: Most TCR sequences were seen in very few donors, while some public TCRs were found in many individuals. According to a later analysis, most CMV-associated TCR beta chains appeared to be HLA-restricted, and the HLA associations seemed to be driven largely by CMV exposure. A few of the identified cytomegalovirus-associated TCR beta chains were confirmed in vitro to be specific for cytomegalovirus antigens. The classifier was reported to diagnose cytomegalovirus status with high specificity and sensitivity in both the original cohort and the validation cohort. A group of highly shared sequence variants was considered likely to be a technical artifact of the sequencing pipeline. Several of the top co-occurrence clusters appeared to be linked to parvovirus B19, influenza, CMV and Epstein-Barr virus, according to a later analysis. A further reported finding was that TCR beta sequences accurately predicted the HLA-A and HLA-B alleles for most subjects in the first cohort. The cohort was sequenced for TCR beta chains only, and without alpha or paired-chain data the features that could be detected were limited. The earlier analysis of approximately 560 of the donors excluded 15 to 20 rarely observed V segments, including chromosome 9 orphons, because counts were too low. The presence/absence analyses assumed that sequencing depth was roughly uniform across donors, and that assumption may not be true. Because some donors lacked HLA typing at each locus, the association tests relied only on the typed subset. An earlier analysis of around 500 of the donors showed that most TCR beta V segments appeared in productive rearrangements either about 90% or about 30% of the time, which broadly matched IMGT annotations. A later analysis associated 15,000 or so TCR beta sequences with specific HLA alleles at a false discovery rate of 0.05. According to a later analysis, TCR association rates differed among HLA loci, with DRB1 alleles showing the most associated TCRs and HLA-C alleles showing the fewest. Compared with equally common non-associated chains, HLA-associated TCR beta chains in a later analysis were more clonally expanded and had lower generation probabilities. Strong co-occurrence of HLA alleles, especially DR and DQ, made assigning TCR associations to individual alleles difficult. According to the authors, the approach could potentially be generalized to other disease states and immunological phenotypes. CMV serostatus was the only immune exposure information available for the cohort. The study gave a list of more than 150 TCR beta chains associated with cytomegalovirus. A later genetic analysis associated a missense DCLRE1C variant with V-gene and J-gene trimming of TCR beta chains, and an independent cohort replicated the association. Linkage disequilibrium might explain the correlated functional status among segregating V segments, but an unknown experimental factor could not be ruled out. Compared with the roughly 670-donor mean, donors in an Asian-associated ancestry cluster had fewer N-insertions in productive TCRs, according to a later genetic analysis.

In total, around 600 healthy bone marrow donors made up the cohort. At the time of sampling, all cohort members were nominally healthy, though unrecorded immune exposures were likely present. The donor tested CMV seropositive and was one of the 289 seropositive cohort members. Each donor provided a peripheral blood sample, and peripheral blood mononuclear cells were used for TCR beta sequencing. Genomic DNA extraction from the blood cell samples was performed with the Qiagen DNeasy Blood Extraction Kit. The sequenced material came from PBMCs. The receptor comes from a man in his sixties in good health and CMV-seropositive.

The DNA reads as follows: TGTGCCAGCTCTCCCTCTGGGCACTCGGTCAACACTGAAGCTTTCTTT. Protein translation: CASSPSGHSVNTEAFF. The V and J segments used are TRBV18 and TRBJ1-1; no confident D gene assignment can be made. The germline V gene yields KGHSH for CDR1 and LQKENI for CDR2. Spanning cysteine to phenylalanine, the CDR3 consists of 16 amino acids. The kept DNA is CDR3 alone, 48 bases in frame from the first base. Deletion took 6 bases off V and 2 bases off J, with a span of 19 bases between the germline ends.